A selection of T cell receptor beta chains follows, all from one sample in a study of T cell repertoires in cytomegalovirus infection. Which antigens these TCRs recognize remains unknown. Each CDR3 protein gets one entry after TCRdb re-called the reads with MiXCR. Of around 300,000 distinct CDR3 sequences in the sample, 20% to 25% were seen once. Sequenced here: cultured PBMCs, sampled from culture after CMV antigen stimulation. These receptors were obtained from a human donor in good health (CMV status not recorded). Some clones in this sample may be carry-over from other donors' samples. Both conserved end residues are part of each CDR3. The D gene is left open where the match is weak. For some rows the clone size is stated as once, few or many, or as a class when expanded; others skip it.

clone_size d_call j_call v_call cdr3_nt cdr3_aa
many TRBD2 TRBJ2-1 TRBV28 TGTGCCAGCAGCCCGATGGGACTAGCGGTACCCCATGAGCAGTTCTTC CASSPMGLAVPHEQFF
NA NA TRBJ1-2 TRBV7-9 TGTGCCAGCAGCTTAGTCACTTCGGGGGCCGCGTTATCGAGGGGCTACACCTTC CASSLVTSGAALSRGYTF
few NA TRBJ1-1 TRBV18 TGTGCCAGCTCACTAAACCAACAGAACACTGAAGCTTTCTTT CASSLNQQNTEAFF
NA NA TRBJ2-4 TRBV7-8 TGTGCCAGCAGCTTAGCTTACCCGACCAAAAACATTCAGTACTTC CASSLAYPTKNIQYF
few NA TRBJ2-3 TRBV6-2/TRBV6-3 TGTGCCAGCAGTTACTCAGTCCGGCGGATCACAGATACGCAGTATTTT CASSYSVRRITDTQYF
few NA TRBJ2-5 TRBV7-2 TGTGCCAGCAGCTTAGCGGGACTGTACCAAGAGACCCAGTACTTC CASSLAGLYQETQYF
few NA TRBJ2-7 TRBV28 TGTGCCAGCACTTCACCGGGACACCCGTCTGCGGAGCAGTACTTC CASTSPGHPSAEQYF
many TRBD2 TRBJ2-7 TRBV6-5 TGTGCCAGCAGTTACTCGGAACTAGCGGGAGGGGTGCAGTACTTC CASSYSELAGGVQYF
NA NA TRBJ2-1 TRBV20-1 TGCAGTGCTAGTCCGGAGAGCTCCTACAATGAGCAGTTCTTC CSASPESSYNEQFF
NA TRBD2 TRBJ2-7 TRBV6-2/TRBV6-3 TGTGCCAGCAGTTACACACTAGCGGGAGTCGAGCAGTACTTC CASSYTLAGVEQYF
many NA TRBJ2-5 TRBV5-4 TGTGCCAGCAGCTTCAAGGGGACCAGGTACCAAGAGACCCAGTACTTC CASSFKGTRYQETQYF
once NA TRBJ2-1 TRBV20-1 TGCAGTGCTCCCGCGGCGGGAAGGAGGAATGAGCAGTTCTTC CSAPAAGRRNEQFF
few TRBD2 TRBJ2-5 TRBV11-3 TGTGCCAGCAGCTCAAGACTAGCGGGAGGCCCGCAAGAGACCCAGTACTTC CASSSRLAGGPQETQYF
many TRBD2 TRBJ2-3 TRBV2 TGTGCCAGCAGTGAAGACGGCGGGGGTACAGATACGCAGTATTTT CASSEDGGGTDTQYF
NA TRBD1 TRBJ2-7 TRBV20-1 TGCAGTGCGAGGAGACAGGGGGCATACGAGCAGTACTTC CSARRQGAYEQYF
few NA TRBJ2-1 TRBV6-8 TGTGCCAGCAGCCTAGACAGTCGCCGCTACAATGAGCAGTTCTTC CASSLDSRRYNEQFF
few TRBD1 TRBJ1-2 TRBV5-1 TGCGCCAGCAGCCCAACGACAGGGAACTATGGCTACACCTTC CASSPTTGNYGYTF
many TRBD1 TRBJ2-1 TRBV7-2 TGTGCCAGCAGCTCCATTAGACCTAGGACAGGGGATGCCTACAATGAGCAGTTCTTC CASSSIRPRTGDAYNEQFF
NA TRBD1 TRBJ1-5 TRBV12-3/TRBV12-4 TGTGCCAGCAGTTCGACAGGGAGGAGTCAGCCCCAGCATTTT CASSSTGRSQPQHF
NA NA TRBJ1-2 TRBV7-2 TGTGCCAGCAGCCCGCCCCGGCCAAACTATGGCTACACCTTC CASSPPRPNYGYTF
few TRBD2 TRBJ2-2 TRBV7-7 TGTGCTAGCAGCATGACTAGCGGGAGAGTCGGGGAGCTGTTTTTT CASSMTSGRVGELFF
NA NA TRBJ2-1 TRBV27 TGTGCCAGCAGCCTTTCAGTAGGGCCCAATGAGCAGTTCTTC CASSLSVGPNEQFF
NA NA TRBJ2-1 TRBV19 TGTGCCAGTAGTCCCCGAACTAGCCACATACCCTACAATGAGCAGTTCTTC CASSPRTSHIPYNEQFF
NA TRBD2 TRBJ2-5 TRBV28 TGTGCCAGCAGTTTAACAAGGGGCCCGGGAGGACAAGAGACCCAGTACTTC CASSLTRGPGGQETQYF
few TRBD2 TRBJ2-1 TRBV6-2/TRBV6-3 TGTGCCAGCAGTTACTCGTGGTATAAGGGTACTAGCGACATAAATGAGCAGTTCTTC CASSYSWYKGTSDINEQFF
NA NA TRBJ2-2 TRBV2 TGTGCCAGCAGTCCCAGGTGGTCACCACCCACCGGGGAGCTGTTTTTT CASSPRWSPPTGELFF
NA TRBD1 TRBJ1-2 TRBV19 TGTGCCAGTAGCGGGGAACTTGGACAGGGAGGCCCCTATGGCTACACCTTC CASSGELGQGGPYGYTF